This section outlines one T cell receptor (beta chain) sequence together with its context. The junction shows a germline mismatch at one end, possibly a read error. This sample stems from a study of blood T cell repertoires in COVID-19. The CDR3 length is 12 residues. CDR1 MNHEY and CDR2 SMNVEV come from the germline V gene (reference sequence). Profiling relied on immunoSEQ multiplex PCR, and the TCRdb table lists in-frame clones only, not all of them. This table has about 480,000 clones, roughly 90% appearing once. Sequencing was performed on PBMCs or T cells enriched from blood (not recorded which). The chain links TRBV27 to TRBJ1-5, with no clear D. This receptor was taken from a woman aged 40 to 50 who had recovered from COVID-19. CDR3 sequence reads: CASSYINEPQHF. The CDR3 DNA follows: TGTGCCAGCAGTTACATCAATGAGCCCCAGCATTTT.